This T cell receptor beta chain was captured in a study of T cell responses to AZD1222 COVID-19 vaccine. Notes on the study in general: Baseline seropositivity occurred in only a handful of AZD1222 recipients. The study found vaccine-associated CD4 TCRs spanning spike, dominant at 160-218 and 743-854. Females made up more of the donors, who were largely white British, and clonal diversity may have come out too low.

Germline V gives CDR1 MNHEY, CDR2 SMNVEV (reference sequence). The V and J ends lost 5 bases and 3 bases, in that order; junction bases with no gene match: 6. The CDR3 spans 15 residues. With regard to this clone: The antigen remains undetermined.

Libraries were prepared by immunoSEQ multiplex PCR; TCRdb keeps only in-frame clonotypes and omits some of them. The sample carries over 130,000 clones, 80% to 95% recorded once. The clonotype was recovered from an adult in good health. Material: peripheral blood, obtained on day 0 of AZD1222 vaccination. The rearrangement links TRBV27 to TRBJ2-1, with TRBD1 matching over 8 bases. CDR3 protein: CASSAGQGYYNEQFF. The CDR3 bases are TGTGCCAGCAGTGCCGGACAGGGTTACTACAATGAGCAGTTCTTC.